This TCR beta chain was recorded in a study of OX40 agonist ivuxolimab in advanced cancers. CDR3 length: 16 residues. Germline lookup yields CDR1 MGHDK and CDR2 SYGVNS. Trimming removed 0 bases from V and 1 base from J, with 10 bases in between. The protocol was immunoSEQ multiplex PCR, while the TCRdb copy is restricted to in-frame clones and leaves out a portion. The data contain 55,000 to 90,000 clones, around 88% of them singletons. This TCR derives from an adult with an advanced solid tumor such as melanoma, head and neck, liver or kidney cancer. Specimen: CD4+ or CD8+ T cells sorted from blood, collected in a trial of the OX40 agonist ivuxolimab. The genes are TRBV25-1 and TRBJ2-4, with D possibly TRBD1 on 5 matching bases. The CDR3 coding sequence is TGTGCCAGCAGTGAATATAACCAGGGCGCCAAAAACATTCAGTACTTC. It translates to CASSEYNQGAKNIQYF.